The following is a T cell receptor (beta chain) sequence with its context. This CDR3 comprises 16 residues. Trimming cost V 2 bases and J 2 bases; bases outside gene matches: 6. CDR1 KGHSH and CDR2 LQKENI come from the germline V gene. Clones were read by immunoSEQ multiplex PCR, and TCRdb kept only the in-frame ones, dropping some. Of under 150,000 clones listed, roughly 76% are singletons. The sample belongs to a study of blood T cell repertoires in COVID-19. Whole-study context: Specimens from acute and convalescent COVID-19 originated in the United States, Italy and Spain. PBMCs, B-cell-depleted T cells, or T cells provided the cDNA or gDNA that made up the material.

The chain combines TRBV18 with TRBJ1-5; 7 nucleotides align to TRBD1. The sample was peripheral blood. This receptor was identified in a human donor with acute or convalescent COVID-19. The donor label of this sample is uncertain. The CDR3 DNA reads as TGTGCCAGCTCACCAAAAGGGGGCAACGGCAATCAGCCCCAGCATTTT. Protein sequence: CASSPKGGNGNQPQHF.